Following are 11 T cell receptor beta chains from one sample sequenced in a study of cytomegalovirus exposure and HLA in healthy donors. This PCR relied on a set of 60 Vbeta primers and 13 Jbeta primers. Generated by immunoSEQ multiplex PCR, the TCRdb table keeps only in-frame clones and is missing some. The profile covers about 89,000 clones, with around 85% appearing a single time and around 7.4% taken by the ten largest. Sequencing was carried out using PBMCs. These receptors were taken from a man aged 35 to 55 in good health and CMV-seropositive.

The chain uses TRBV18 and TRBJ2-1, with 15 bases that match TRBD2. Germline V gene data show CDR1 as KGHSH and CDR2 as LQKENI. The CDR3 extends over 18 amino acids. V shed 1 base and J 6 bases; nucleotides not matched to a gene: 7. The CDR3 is CASSPRGLAGGRSNEQFF. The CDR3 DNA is TGTGCCAGCTCACCACGGGGACTAGCGGGGGGCAGAAGCAATGAGCAGTTCTTC.

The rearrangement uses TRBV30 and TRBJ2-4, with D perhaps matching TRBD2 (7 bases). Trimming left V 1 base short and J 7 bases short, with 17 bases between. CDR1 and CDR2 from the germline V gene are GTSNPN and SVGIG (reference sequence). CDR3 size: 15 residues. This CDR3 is CAWSALGGRGNIQYF. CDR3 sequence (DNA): TGTGCCTGGAGTGCCCTGGGGGGGCGGGGGAACATTCAGTACTTC.

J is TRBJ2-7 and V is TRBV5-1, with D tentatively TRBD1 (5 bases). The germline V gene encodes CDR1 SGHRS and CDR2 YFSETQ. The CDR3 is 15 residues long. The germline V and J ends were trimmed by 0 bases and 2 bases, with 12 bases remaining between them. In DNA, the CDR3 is TGCGCCAGCAGCTTGGATCCAGGGCGAGCCTACGAGCAGTACTTC. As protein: CASSLDPGRAYEQYF. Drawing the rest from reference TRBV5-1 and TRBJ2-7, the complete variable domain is KAGVTQTPRYLIKTRGQQVTLSCSPISGHRSVSWYQQTPGQGLQFLFEYFSETQRNKGNFPGRFSGRQFSNSRSEMNVSTLELGDSALYLCASSLDPGRAYEQYFGPGTRLTVT.

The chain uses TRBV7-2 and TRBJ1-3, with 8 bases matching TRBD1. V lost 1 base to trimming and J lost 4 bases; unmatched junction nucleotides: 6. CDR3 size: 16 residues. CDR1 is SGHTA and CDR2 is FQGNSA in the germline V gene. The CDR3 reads CASSLDPGGLGNTIYF. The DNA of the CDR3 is TGTGCCAGCAGCTTAGATCCAGGGGGCCTCGGAAACACCATATATTTT.

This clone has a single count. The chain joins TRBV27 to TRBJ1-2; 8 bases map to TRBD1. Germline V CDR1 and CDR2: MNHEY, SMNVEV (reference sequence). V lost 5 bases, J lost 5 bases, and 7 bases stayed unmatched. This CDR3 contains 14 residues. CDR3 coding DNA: TGTGCCAGCAGTCCACTGACAGGGGAGTATGGCTACACCTTC. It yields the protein CASSPLTGEYGYTF.

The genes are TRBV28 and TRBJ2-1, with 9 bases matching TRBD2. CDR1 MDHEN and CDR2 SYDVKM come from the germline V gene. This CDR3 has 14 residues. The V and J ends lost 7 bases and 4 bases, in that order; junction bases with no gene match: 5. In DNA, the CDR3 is TGTGCCAGCACCGCTAGCGGGACTTACAATGAGCAGTTCTTC. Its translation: CASTASGTYNEQFF.

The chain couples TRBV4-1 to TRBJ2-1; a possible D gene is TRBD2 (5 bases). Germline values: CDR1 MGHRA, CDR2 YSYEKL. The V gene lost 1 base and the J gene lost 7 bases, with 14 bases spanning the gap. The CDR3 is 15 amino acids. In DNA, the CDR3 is TGCGCCAGCAGCCAAGTCGGGAACCAGGTTAATGAGCAGTTCTTC. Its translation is CASSQVGNQVNEQFF.

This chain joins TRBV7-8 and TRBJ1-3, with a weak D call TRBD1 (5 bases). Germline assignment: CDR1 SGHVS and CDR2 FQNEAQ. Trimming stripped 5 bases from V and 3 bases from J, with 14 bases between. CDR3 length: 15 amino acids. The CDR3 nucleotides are TGTGCCAGCAGCCCCCAGGGAATTGGTGGAAACACCATATATTTT. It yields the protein CASSPQGIGGNTIYF.

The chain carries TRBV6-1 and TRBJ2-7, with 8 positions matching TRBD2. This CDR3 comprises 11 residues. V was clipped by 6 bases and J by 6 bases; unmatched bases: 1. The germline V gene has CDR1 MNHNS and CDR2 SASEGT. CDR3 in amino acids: CASRLAGEQYF. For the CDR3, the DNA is TGTGCCAGCAGGCTAGCGGGCGAGCAGTACTTC.

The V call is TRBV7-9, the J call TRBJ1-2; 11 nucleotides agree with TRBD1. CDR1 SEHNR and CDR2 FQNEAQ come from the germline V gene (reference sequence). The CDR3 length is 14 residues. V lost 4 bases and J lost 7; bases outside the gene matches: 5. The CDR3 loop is CASSSGQGAGGYTF. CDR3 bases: TGTGCCAGCAGCTCCGGACAGGGGGCAGGTGGCTACACCTTC.

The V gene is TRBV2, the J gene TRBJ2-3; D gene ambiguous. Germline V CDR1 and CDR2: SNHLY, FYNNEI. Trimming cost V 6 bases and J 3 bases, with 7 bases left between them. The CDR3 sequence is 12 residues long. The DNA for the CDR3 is TGTGCCAGCAGACTCCTTACAGATACGCAGTATTTT. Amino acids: CASRLLTDTQYF.